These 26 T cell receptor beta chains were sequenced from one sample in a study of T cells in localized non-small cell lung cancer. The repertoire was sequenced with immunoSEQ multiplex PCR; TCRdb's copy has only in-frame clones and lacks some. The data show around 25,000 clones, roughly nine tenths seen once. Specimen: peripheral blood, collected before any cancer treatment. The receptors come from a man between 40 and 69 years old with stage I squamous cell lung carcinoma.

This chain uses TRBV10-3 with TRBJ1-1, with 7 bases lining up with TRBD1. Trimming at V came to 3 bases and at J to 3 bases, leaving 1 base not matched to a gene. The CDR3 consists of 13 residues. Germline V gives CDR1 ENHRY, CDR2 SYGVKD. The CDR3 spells CAISDRGDTEAFF. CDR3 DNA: TGTGCCATCAGTGACAGGGGGGACACTGAAGCTTTCTTT.

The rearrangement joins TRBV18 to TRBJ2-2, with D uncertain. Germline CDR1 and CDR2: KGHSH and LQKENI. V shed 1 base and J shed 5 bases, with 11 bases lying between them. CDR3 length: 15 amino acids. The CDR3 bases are TGTGCCAGCTCACCACGGGGTCTCGGTACCGGGGAGCTGTTTTTT. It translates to CASSPRGLGTGELFF. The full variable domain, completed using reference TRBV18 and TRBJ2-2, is NAGVMQNPRHLVRRRGQEARLRCSPMKGHSHVYWYRQLPEEGLKFMVYLQKENIIDESGMPKERFSAEFPKEGPSILRIQQVVRGDSAAYFCASSPRGLGTGELFFGEGSRLTVL.

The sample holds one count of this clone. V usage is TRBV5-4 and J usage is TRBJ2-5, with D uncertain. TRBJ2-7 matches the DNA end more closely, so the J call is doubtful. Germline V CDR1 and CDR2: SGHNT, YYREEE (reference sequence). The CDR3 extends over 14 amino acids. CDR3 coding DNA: TGTGCCAGCAGCTTGGACCCACACTCCTACGAGCAGTACTTC. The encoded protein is CASSLDPHSYEQYF.

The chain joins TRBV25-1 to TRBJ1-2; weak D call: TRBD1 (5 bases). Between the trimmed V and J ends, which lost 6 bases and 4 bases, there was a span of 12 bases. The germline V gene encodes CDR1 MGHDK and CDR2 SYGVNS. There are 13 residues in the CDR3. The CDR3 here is CASSVSGGYGYTF. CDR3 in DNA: TGTGCCAGCAGCGTTTCGGGGGGCTATGGCTACACCTTC.

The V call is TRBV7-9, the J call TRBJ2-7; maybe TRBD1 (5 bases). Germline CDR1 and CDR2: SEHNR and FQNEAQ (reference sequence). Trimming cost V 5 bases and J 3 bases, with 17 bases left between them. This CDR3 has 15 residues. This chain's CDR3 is CASSDQGAKHYEQYF. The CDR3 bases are TGTGCCAGCAGCGACCAAGGGGCCAAGCACTACGAGCAGTACTTC.

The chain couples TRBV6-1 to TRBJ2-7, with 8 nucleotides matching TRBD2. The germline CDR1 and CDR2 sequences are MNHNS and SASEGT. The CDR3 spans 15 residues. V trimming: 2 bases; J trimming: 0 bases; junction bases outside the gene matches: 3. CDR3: CASSELLADSYEQYF. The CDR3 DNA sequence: TGTGCCAGCAGTGAATTACTAGCGGACTCCTACGAGCAGTACTTC.

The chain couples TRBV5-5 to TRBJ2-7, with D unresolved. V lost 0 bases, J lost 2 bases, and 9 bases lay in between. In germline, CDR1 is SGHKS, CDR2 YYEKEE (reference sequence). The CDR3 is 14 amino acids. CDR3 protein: CASSLVGPAYEQYF. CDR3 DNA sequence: TGTGCCAGCAGCTTGGTCGGCCCGGCCTACGAGCAGTACTTC.

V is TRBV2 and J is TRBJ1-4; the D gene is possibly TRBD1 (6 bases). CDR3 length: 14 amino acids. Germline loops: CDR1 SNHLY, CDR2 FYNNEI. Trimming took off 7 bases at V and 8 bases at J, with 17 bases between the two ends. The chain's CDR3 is CASKYSGAEEKLFF. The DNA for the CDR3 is TGTGCCAGCAAATATTCAGGGGCTGAAGAAAAACTGTTTTTT.

In nucleotides, the CDR3 is TGCGCCAGCAGCCAAGAGGCAGGGGCGAGCTCCTATAATTCACCCCTCCACTTT. Its translation is CASSQEAGASSYNSPLHF. This chain connects TRBV4-1 to TRBJ1-6; maybe TRBD1 (6 bases). The germline V gene encodes CDR1 MGHRA and CDR2 YSYEKL. The CDR3 covers 18 residues. The V gene lost 0 bases and the J gene lost 0 bases, with 12 bases spanning the gap.

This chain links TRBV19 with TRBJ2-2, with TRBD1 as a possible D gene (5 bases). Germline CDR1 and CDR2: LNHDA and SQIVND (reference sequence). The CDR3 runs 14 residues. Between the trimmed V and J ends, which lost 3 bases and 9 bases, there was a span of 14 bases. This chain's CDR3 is CASSMTIGVRELFF. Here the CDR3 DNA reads TGTGCCAGTAGTATGACCATAGGGGTCAGGGAGCTGTTTTTT.

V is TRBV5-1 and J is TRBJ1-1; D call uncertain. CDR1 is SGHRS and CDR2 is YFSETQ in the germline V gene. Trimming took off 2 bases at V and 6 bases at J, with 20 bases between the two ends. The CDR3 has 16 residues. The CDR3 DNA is TGCGCCAGCAGCTTAATTAACGCGACTGGAAGGTCTGAAGCTTTCTTT. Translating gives CASSLINATGRSEAFF.

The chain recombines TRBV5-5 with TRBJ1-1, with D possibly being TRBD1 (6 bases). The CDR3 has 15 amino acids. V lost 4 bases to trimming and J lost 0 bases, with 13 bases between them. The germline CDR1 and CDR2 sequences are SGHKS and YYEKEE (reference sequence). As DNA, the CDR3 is TGTGCCAGCAGCAGGGGAACAGGGTTGAACACTGAAGCTTTCTTT. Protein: CASSRGTGLNTEAFF.

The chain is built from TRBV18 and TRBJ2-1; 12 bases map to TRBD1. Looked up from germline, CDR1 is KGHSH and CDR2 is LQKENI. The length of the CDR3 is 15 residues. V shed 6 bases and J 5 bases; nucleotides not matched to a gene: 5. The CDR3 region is CASSLGQGAHNEQFF. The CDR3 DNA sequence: TGTGCCAGCTCCTTGGGACAGGGGGCCCACAATGAGCAGTTCTTC.

The CDR3 nucleotides read TGCGCCAGCAGCCTACTTCACCTAACCTACGAGCAGTACTTC. Translating gives CASSLLHLTYEQYF. J is TRBJ2-7 and V is TRBV4-1; the D is unclear. The CDR3 totals 14 residues. V lost 4 bases, J lost 2 bases, and 12 bases lay in between. Germline V gene lookup returns CDR1 MGHRA and CDR2 YSYEKL.

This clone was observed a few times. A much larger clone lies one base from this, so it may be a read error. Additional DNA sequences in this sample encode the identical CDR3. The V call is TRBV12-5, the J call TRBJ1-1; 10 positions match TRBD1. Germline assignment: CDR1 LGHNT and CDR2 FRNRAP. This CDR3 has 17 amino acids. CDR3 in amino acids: CARGLGGTGARGAEAFF. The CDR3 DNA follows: TGTGCTAGGGGTTTGGGGGGGACAGGGGCAAGGGGAGCTGAAGCTTTCTTT.

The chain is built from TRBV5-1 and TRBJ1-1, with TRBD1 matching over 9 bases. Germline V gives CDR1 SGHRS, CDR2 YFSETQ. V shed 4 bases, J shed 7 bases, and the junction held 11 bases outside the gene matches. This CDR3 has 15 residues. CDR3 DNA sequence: TGCGCCAGCAGCATCGGGACAGGGAGTTTAGGTGAAGCTTTCTTT. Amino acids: CASSIGTGSLGEAFF.

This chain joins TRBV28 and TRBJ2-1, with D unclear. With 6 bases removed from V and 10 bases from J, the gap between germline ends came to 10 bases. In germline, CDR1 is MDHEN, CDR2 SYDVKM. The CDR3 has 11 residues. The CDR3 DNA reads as TGTGCCAGCAGCCTTTCGCGGGAGCAGTTCTTC. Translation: CASSLSREQFF.

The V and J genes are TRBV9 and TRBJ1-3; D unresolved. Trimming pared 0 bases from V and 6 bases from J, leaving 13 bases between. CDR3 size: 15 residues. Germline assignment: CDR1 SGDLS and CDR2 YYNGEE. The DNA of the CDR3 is TGTGCCAGCAGCGTAGGTGGTGTATCGGTAAACACCATATATTTT. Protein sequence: CASSVGGVSVNTIYF. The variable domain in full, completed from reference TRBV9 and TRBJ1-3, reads DSGVTQTPKHLITATGQRVTLRCSPRSGDLSVYWYQQSLDQGLQFLIQYYNGEERAKGNILERFSAQQFPDLHSELNLSSLELGDSALYFCASSVGGVSVNTIYFGEGSWLTVV.

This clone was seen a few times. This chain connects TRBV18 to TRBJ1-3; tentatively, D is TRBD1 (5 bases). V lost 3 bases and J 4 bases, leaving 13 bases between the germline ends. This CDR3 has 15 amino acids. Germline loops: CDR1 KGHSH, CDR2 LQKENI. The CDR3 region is CASSPRQGTGNTIYF. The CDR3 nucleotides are TGTGCCAGCTCACCCCGGCAGGGTACGGGAAACACCATATATTTT.

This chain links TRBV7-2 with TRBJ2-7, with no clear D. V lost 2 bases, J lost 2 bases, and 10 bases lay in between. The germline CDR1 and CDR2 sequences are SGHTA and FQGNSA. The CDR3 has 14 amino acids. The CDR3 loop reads CASSLHYTAYEQYF. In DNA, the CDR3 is TGTGCCAGCAGCTTACATTACACAGCCTACGAGCAGTACTTC.

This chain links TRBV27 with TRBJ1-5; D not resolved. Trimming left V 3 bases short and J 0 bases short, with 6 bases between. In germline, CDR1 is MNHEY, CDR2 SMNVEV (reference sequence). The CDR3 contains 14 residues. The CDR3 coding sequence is TGTGCCAGCAGTTTGCAGCATAGCAATCAGCCCCAGCATTTT. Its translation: CASSLQHSNQPQHF.

CDR3 in DNA: TGCGCCAGCAGCTTCCCGGGTATGGACACTGAAGCTTTCTTT. Translation gives CASSFPGMDTEAFF. This chain connects TRBV5-1 to TRBJ1-1; no clear D. Between the trimmed V and J ends, which lost 2 bases and 3 bases, there was a span of 11 bases. This CDR3 is 14 amino acids long. Germline assignment: CDR1 SGHRS and CDR2 YFSETQ.

CDR3 DNA sequence: TGTGCCAGCAGCTTTCGTGAGTCTGGCACAGATACGCAGTATTTT. It specifies CASSFRESGTDTQYF. This sequence joins TRBV11-2 and TRBJ2-3; the D is unclear. Germline lookup yields CDR1 SGHAT and CDR2 FQNNGV. This CDR3 has 15 residues. V dropped 3 bases and J dropped 1 base, with 11 bases sitting between them.

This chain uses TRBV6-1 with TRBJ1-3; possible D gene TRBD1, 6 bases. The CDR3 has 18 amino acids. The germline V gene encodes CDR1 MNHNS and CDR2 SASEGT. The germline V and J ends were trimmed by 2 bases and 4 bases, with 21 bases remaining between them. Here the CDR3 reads CASSEFEPTRQVGNTIYF. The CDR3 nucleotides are TGTGCCAGCAGTGAATTTGAACCCACAAGACAGGTCGGAAACACCATATATTTT.

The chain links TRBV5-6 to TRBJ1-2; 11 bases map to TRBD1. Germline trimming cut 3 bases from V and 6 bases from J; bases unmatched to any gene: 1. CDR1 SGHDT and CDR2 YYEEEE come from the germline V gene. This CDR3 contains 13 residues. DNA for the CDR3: TGTGCCAGCAGCTCGGGACAGGGGGATGGCTACACCTTC. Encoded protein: CASSSGQGDGYTF.

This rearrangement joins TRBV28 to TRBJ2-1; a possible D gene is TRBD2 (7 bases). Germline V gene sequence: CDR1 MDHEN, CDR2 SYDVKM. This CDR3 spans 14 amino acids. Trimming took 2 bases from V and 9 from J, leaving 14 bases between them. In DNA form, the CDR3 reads TGTGCCAGCAGTTTAAGCGGAGGGGGGGGTGAGCAGTTCTTC. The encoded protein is CASSLSGGGGEQFF.